The 11 T cell receptor beta chains in this list originate from one sample, sequenced in a study of cytomegalovirus exposure and HLA in healthy donors. Primers for the PCR totalled 60 Vbeta and 13 Jbeta. Clones were sequenced by immunoSEQ multiplex PCR, and TCRdb holds only the in-frame ones, with some missing. The sample includes some 120,000 clones, approximately 80% seen only once; the top ten take 3.5% to 4.5%. Sequencing used PBMCs. Source of these receptors: a human donor in good health.

V is TRBV10-3 and J is TRBJ2-7; TRBD2 matches at 13 bases. The ends lost 2 bases at V and 5 bases at J; junction bases unmatched: 6. Per germline, CDR1 ENHRY and CDR2 SYGVKD. The CDR3 spans 16 residues. The CDR3 loop is CAISEATSGRAHEQYF. CDR3 nucleotide sequence: TGTGCCATCAGTGAGGCCACTAGCGGGAGGGCCCACGAGCAGTACTTC.

The chain joins TRBV15 to TRBJ2-3; 10 nucleotides agree with TRBD2. The V gene's germline CDR1 is LNHNV and CDR2 YYDKDF (reference sequence). The CDR3 is 16 residues long. V was clipped by 1 base and J by 1 base; unmatched bases: 2. DNA of the CDR3: TGTGCCACCAGCAGAGCCAGCGGGAGGGGCACAGATACGCAGTATTTT. This codes for CATSRASGRGTDTQYF.

The V call is TRBV28, the J call TRBJ2-7, with a tentative D call TRBD1 (6 bases). The CDR3 length is 12 residues. Germline V CDR1 and CDR2: MDHEN, SYDVKM. Trimming took off 7 bases at V and 5 bases at J, with 12 bases between the two ends. CDR3 coding DNA: TGTGCCAGCACCGAACAGGGCGACGAGCAGTACTTC. Translation: CASTEQGDEQYF.

This chain links TRBV4-2 with TRBJ1-5, with D tentatively TRBD1 (6 bases). Germline V gene lookup returns CDR1 LGHNA and CDR2 YNFKEQ. V lost 0 bases to trimming and J lost 6 bases, with 15 bases between them. The CDR3 runs to 16 residues. CDR3 protein: CASSQDVGEGGQPQHF. DNA for the CDR3: TGTGCCAGCAGCCAAGACGTAGGGGAGGGGGGTCAGCCCCAGCATTTT.

This clone was picked up a small number of times. J is TRBJ2-3 and V is TRBV5-4; possibly TRBD1 for D (5 bases). CDR1 is SGHNT, CDR2 YYREEE, per germline (reference sequence). V lost 3 bases and J 0 bases, leaving 8 bases between the germline ends. This CDR3 spans 14 amino acids. The CDR3 DNA is TGTGCCAGCAGCTCAGGGATGAGCACAGATACGCAGTATTTT. Amino acids: CASSSGMSTDTQYF.

The genes are TRBV27 and TRBJ2-7, with 8 nucleotides matching TRBD1. From germline, CDR1 is MNHEY and CDR2 SMNVEV (reference sequence). V gave up 5 bases and J gave up 5 bases; unmatched junction bases: 11. The CDR3 extends over 15 amino acids. The CDR3 is CASSIAWAGGHEQYF. The CDR3 DNA sequence: TGTGCCAGCAGTATAGCGTGGGCAGGGGGCCACGAGCAGTACTTC.

This clone was seen only a few times. This sequence joins TRBV11-3 and TRBJ1-1; possible D gene TRBD1, 5 bases. Trimming removed 5 bases at V and 7 bases at J, with 11 bases between. The CDR3 sequence is 12 residues long. Germline lookup yields CDR1 SGHNT and CDR2 YENEEA. This CDR3 reads CASSPDSNEAFF. The CDR3 bases are TGTGCCAGCAGCCCTGACAGCAATGAAGCTTTCTTT.

The gene calls are TRBV23-1 and TRBJ1-1; no clear D. TRBV23-1 is given ORF status, its function remaining uncertain. This CDR3 has 16 amino acids. V lost 3 bases to trimming and J lost 0 bases, with 14 bases between them. The CDR3 region is CASSHGIGQMNTEAFF. For the CDR3, the DNA is TGCGCCAGCAGTCACGGTATTGGGCAGATGAACACTGAAGCTTTCTTT.

The V call is TRBV19, the J call TRBJ1-5, with D tentatively TRBD1 (5 bases). The CDR3 covers 15 residues. Trimming cost V 1 base and J 1 base, with 8 bases left between them. CDR1 and CDR2 from the germline V gene are LNHDA and SQIVND (reference sequence). The CDR3: CASSIGWGSNQPQHF. The CDR3 DNA follows: TGTGCCAGTAGTATAGGTTGGGGCAGCAATCAGCCCCAGCATTTT.

The chain couples TRBV7-6 to TRBJ2-3, with 8 nucleotides matching TRBD1. Trimming removed 2 bases from V and 4 bases from J; junction bases left unmatched: 8. CDR3 length: 16 amino acids. CDR1 and CDR2 from the germline V gene are SGHVS and FNYEAQ. The DNA for the CDR3 is TGTGCCAGCAGCTTAAGCGGCGCAGGGGGCGCAGATACGCAGTATTTT. Translated: CASSLSGAGGADTQYF.

This chain links TRBV9 with TRBJ1-1; D possibly corresponds to TRBD1 (5 bases). In germline, CDR1 is SGDLS, CDR2 YYNGEE. The CDR3 has 15 residues. V was shortened by 4 bases and J by 3 bases, with 16 bases between the two germline ends. In nucleotides, the CDR3 is TGTGCCAGCAGCTCGGGCGTCGGGGGGGACACTGAAGCTTTCTTT. Translating it yields CASSSGVGGDTEAFF.